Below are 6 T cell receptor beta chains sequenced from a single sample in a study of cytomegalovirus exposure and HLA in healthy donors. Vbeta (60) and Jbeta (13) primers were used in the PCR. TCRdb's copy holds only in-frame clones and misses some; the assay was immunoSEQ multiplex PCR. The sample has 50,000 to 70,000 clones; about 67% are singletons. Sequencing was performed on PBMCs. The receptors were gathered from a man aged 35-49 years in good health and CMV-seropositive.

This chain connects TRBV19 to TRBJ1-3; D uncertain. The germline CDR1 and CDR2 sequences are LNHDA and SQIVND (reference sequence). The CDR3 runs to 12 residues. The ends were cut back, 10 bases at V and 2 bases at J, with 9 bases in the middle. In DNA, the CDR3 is TGTGCCACGAGGGCGCCTGGAAACACCATATATTTT. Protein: CATRAPGNTIYF.

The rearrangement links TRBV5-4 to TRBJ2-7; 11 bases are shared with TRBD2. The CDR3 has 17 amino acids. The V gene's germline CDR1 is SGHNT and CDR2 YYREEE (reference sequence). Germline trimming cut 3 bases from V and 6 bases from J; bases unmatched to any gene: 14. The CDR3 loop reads CASSSFSGGAFPGEQYF. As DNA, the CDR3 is TGTGCCAGCAGCTCGTTTAGCGGGGGGGCCTTTCCCGGCGAGCAGTACTTC.

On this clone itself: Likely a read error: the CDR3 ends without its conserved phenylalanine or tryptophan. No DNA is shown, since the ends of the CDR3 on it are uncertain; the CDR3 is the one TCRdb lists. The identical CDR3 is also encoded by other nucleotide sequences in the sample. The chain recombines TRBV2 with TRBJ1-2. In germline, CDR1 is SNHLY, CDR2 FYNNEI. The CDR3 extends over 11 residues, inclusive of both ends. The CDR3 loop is CASTLLEGVDV.

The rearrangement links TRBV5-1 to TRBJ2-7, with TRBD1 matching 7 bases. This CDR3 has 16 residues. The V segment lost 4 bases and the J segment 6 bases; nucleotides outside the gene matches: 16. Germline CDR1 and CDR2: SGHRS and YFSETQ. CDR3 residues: CASSPRLTGSVIEQYF. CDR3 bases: TGCGCCAGCAGCCCGCGCCTGACAGGGTCAGTGATCGAGCAGTACTTC.

The chain's CDR3 is CASSLDSEQFF. In DNA form, the CDR3 reads TGTGCCAGCAGCTTAGATAGTGAGCAGTTCTTC. This sequence joins TRBV7-9 and TRBJ2-1, with D unresolved. The CDR3 length is 11 residues. Germline-derived CDR1 and CDR2 are SEHNR and FQNEAQ (reference sequence). V was clipped by 1 base and J by 9 bases, with 4 bases between them.

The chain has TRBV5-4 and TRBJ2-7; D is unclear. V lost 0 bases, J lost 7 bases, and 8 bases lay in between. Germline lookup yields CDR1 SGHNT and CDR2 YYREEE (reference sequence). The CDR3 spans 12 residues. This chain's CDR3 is CASSLGLQEQYF. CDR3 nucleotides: TGTGCCAGCAGCTTGGGGTTACAGGAGCAGTACTTC. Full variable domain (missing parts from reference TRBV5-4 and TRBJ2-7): ETGVTQSPTHLIKTRGQQVTLRCSSQSGHNTVSWYQQALGQGPQFIFQYYREEENGRGNFPPRFSGLQFPNYSSELNVNALELDDSALYLCASSLGLQEQYFGPGTRLTVT.